Below, 25 T cell receptor beta chains from the same sample are listed, as sequenced in a study of tumor-infiltrating lymphocytes in primary liver carcinoma. A constant-region primer primed TCR beta cDNA synthesis from about 490 ng of total RNA. Modified slightly, ARM-PCR produced TCR beta libraries over three nested multiplex PCR rounds. The study ran its first two PCR rounds for approximately 11 cycles each, using TRBV1-TRBV30 forward primers and a C-beta reverse primer. MiXCR, run by TCRdb on the multiplex PCR reads, gives a single entry per CDR3 protein. Of 320,000 or so distinct CDR3 sequences in the sample, over 55% are singletons; the top ten hold roughly 9%. Unsorted whole blood supplied the blood RNA, and germline DNA was isolated too. Sequencing input: peripheral blood. These receptors were collected from a man in his forties or fifties with primary liver carcinoma and hepatitis B virus infection.

A single count supports this clonotype. A junction end diverges from the germline sequence, so it may reflect a read error. This chain connects TRBV6-5 to TRBJ2-5; D is undetermined. Germline loops: CDR1 MNHEY, CDR2 SVGAGI. The CDR3 length is 13 residues. DNA for the CDR3: TGTGCCAGCAGTCCTACTCTCCGAGAGACCCAATACTTC. Its translation: CASSPTLRETQYF.

This clonotype occurred many times. The CDR3 spells CASRSGTKDEQYF. Here the CDR3 DNA reads TGTGCCAGCAGATCCGGGACAAAGGACGAGCAGTACTTC. V gene TRBV12-3 or TRBV12-4 combines with J gene TRBJ2-7; D perhaps matches TRBD1 (6 bases). This CDR3 contains 13 residues. Trimming stripped 6 bases from V and 5 bases from J, with 14 bases between.

In its sample, this clonotype was seen a few times. The gene calls are TRBV30 and TRBJ2-6; D is ambiguous. The V end lost 0 bases, the J end lost 0 bases, and 6 bases lay between the germline ends. CDR3 length equals 15 residues. The germline V gene encodes CDR1 GTSNPN and CDR2 SVGIG (reference sequence). CDR3 coding DNA: TGTGCCTGGAGTGTACGAAGCTCTGGGGCCAACGTCCTGACTTTC. It codes for CAWSVRSSGANVLTF.

This clonotype occurred once. This could be a read error, since a much larger clone is one nucleotide away. This chain uses TRBV6-5 with TRBJ2-3; perhaps TRBD1 as D (5 bases). The CDR3 runs 14 residues. Germline CDR1 MNHEY, CDR2 SVGAGI. Trimming pared 0 bases from V and 5 bases from J, leaving 9 bases between. As DNA, the CDR3 is TGTGCCAGCAGTTACTCGACAGTAATAGATACGCAGTATTTT. It codes for CASSYSTVIDTQYF.

This clonotype was counted at least ten times. V and J are TRBV6-5 and TRBJ2-6; no clear D gene. Germline values: CDR1 MNHEY, CDR2 SVGAGI. The CDR3 extends over 16 amino acids. Trimming stripped 1 base from V and 0 bases from J, with 7 bases between. The CDR3 DNA is TGTGCCAGCAGTTACTTCGGCAGCTCTGGGGCCAACGTCCTGACTTTC. It yields the protein CASSYFGSSGANVLTF.

The V call is TRBV4-2, the J call TRBJ2-3; TRBD1 is a possible D gene (6 bases). Trimming removed 2 bases at V and 4 bases at J, with 22 bases between. The CDR3 runs 18 residues. Germline V gene data show CDR1 as LGHNA and CDR2 as YNFKEQ. The CDR3 sequence: CASSQHTLGQGWADTQYF. The CDR3 region has the DNA TGTGCCAGCAGCCAACATACTTTGGGGCAGGGGTGGGCAGATACGCAGTATTTT.

In this sample, this clonotype turned up once. An end of the junction differs from the germline gene, which may be a read error. The V and J genes are TRBV28 and TRBJ2-7; unclear D gene. Germline lookup yields CDR1 MDHEN and CDR2 SYDVKM. This CDR3 has 12 amino acids. CDR3 sequence: CVSSRIGPKQYF. CDR3 in DNA: TGTGTCAGCAGTCGGATAGGCCCCAAGCAGTACTTC.

In regard to this clonotype: Given a much more abundant clone one base away, this may be a read error. As the CDR3 is not closed by the conserved phenylalanine or tryptophan, this likely results from a read error. This sequence joins TRBV6-1 and TRBJ2-5; 10 positions agree with TRBD2. Losses at the gene ends were 6 bases for V and 1 base for J; bases not matched to a gene: 2. The V gene's germline CDR1 is MNHNS and CDR2 SASEGT. The CDR3 consists of 14 residues. CDR3: CASRTSGLQETQYS. In DNA, the CDR3 is TGTGCCAGCAGGACTAGCGGGCTCCAAGAGACCCAGTACTCC.

Turning to this clonotype: Mismatch with germline at one junction end may stem from a read error. The V call is TRBV29-1, the J call TRBJ1-2, with unresolved D. The CDR3 covers 13 residues. Germline CDR1 reads SQVTM; CDR2 reads ANQGSEA. CDR3 in amino acids: CSVGRIPDCGNTF. The CDR3 DNA reads TGCAGCGTTGGCCGGATCCCGGACTGTGGCAACACCTTC.

Points on this clonotype: At one boundary the junction diverges from the germline segment, which might be a read error. The chain is built from TRBV11-2 and TRBJ2-1, with TRBD2 matching over 7 bases. CDR1 SGHAT and CDR2 FQNNGV come from the germline V gene. This CDR3 spans 14 amino acids. The CDR3 reads CAISIAGLYNEQFF. The DNA for the CDR3 is TGTGCCATCAGCATAGCGGGTCTATACAATGAGCAGTTCTTC.

This clonotype occurred a few times. The chain's CDR3 is CASSLEGQLAKNIQYF. CDR3 sequence (DNA): TGTGCCAGCAGTTTAGAGGGACAGTTAGCCAAAAACATTCAGTACTTC. The rearrangement joins TRBV12-3 or TRBV12-4 to TRBJ2-4; the match to TRBD1 covers 7 bases. V lost 1 base to trimming and J lost 0 bases; unmatched junction nucleotides: 3. The CDR3 totals 16 residues.

This clonotype appeared a single time. Compared with germline, one end of the junction differs, possibly owing to a read error. This sequence joins TRBV10-2 and TRBJ2-7, with D unclear. CDR1 WSHSY and CDR2 SAAADI come from the germline V gene. The CDR3 contains 12 residues. The CDR3, as DNA: TGCGCCAGCAGTGCTAGAGTTTACGACCAGTACTTC. This codes for CASSARVYDQYF.

The gene calls are TRBV30 and TRBJ2-7; 7 nucleotides match TRBD1. Per the germline V gene, CDR1 is GTSNPN and CDR2 is SVGIG (reference sequence). The CDR3 extends over 16 amino acids. Unmatched junction bases numbered 10, after V lost 2 bases and J lost 0 bases. The CDR3 region has the DNA TGTGCCTGGAGTCGAAAGGGGGCCATAAACTCCTACGAGCAGTACTTC. It yields the protein CAWSRKGAINSYEQYF.

About this clonotype: A junction boundary mismatches the germline segment, possibly from a read error. The rearrangement links TRBV4-2 to TRBJ2-1; D perhaps matches TRBD2 (5 bases). Germline-derived CDR1 and CDR2 are LGHNA and YNFKEQ. CDR3 size: 17 residues. The CDR3 DNA sequence: TGTGCCAGCAGCCAAAATCAACTAGAGGTGTCCTATAATGAGCAGTTCTTC. It is translated as CASSQNQLEVSYNEQFF.

This clonotype showed up many times. The chain uses TRBV6-6 and TRBJ1-6; D is undetermined. The CDR3 is 14 residues long. Germline V CDR1 and CDR2: MNHNY, SVGAGI (reference sequence). V gave up 8 bases and J gave up 0 bases, with 8 bases separating them. The CDR3 DNA reads TGTGCCAGCTCCAGAGACTCCTATAATTCACCCCTCCACTTT. Amino acids: CASSRDSYNSPLHF.

This clonotype was counted at least ten times. The genes are TRBV6-1 and TRBJ2-7; TRBD2 is a possible D gene (5 bases). V shed 6 bases and J shed 3 bases, with 9 bases lying between them. The CDR3 loop spans 12 amino acids. Germline assignment: CDR1 MNHNS and CDR2 SASEGT. In nucleotides, the CDR3 is TGTGCCAGCAGGGACTTACGCTACGAGCAGTACTTC. Translating gives CASRDLRYEQYF.

This clonotype was found many times. V gene TRBV6-1 combines with J gene TRBJ2-2; TRBD1 might be the D (5 bases). CDR1 is MNHNS, CDR2 SASEGT, per germline. V shed 5 bases and J shed 6 bases, with 13 bases lying between them. This CDR3 region has 14 residues. The CDR3 is CASSNEIRAGELFF. CDR3 in DNA: TGTGCCAGCAGTAACGAAATCAGGGCCGGGGAGCTGTTTTTT.

As concerns this clonotype: Just one base apart from a much larger clone, this may be a read error. This rearrangement joins TRBV5-4 to TRBJ2-3; D is possibly TRBD1 (7 bases). The CDR3 length is 16 residues. Germline CDR1 and CDR2: SGHNT and YYREEE (reference sequence). The CDR3 DNA reads as TGTGCCAGCAGCTTGGGGAGGGGGCCAAGCACAGATATGCAGTATTTT. This encodes CASSLGRGPSTDMQYF.

For this clonotype: A read error may be the cause here, since a much bigger clone is one base away. The V call is TRBV30, the J call TRBJ2-1; D remains ambiguous. This CDR3 comprises 12 residues. From germline, CDR1 is GTSNPN and CDR2 SVGIG (reference sequence). The CDR3 nucleotides read TGTGCCTGGACCCGGGTCAGCAATGAGCAGTTATTC. Amino acids: CAWTRVSNEQLF.

Points on this clonotype: Sequence at one end of the junction differs from germline and may be a read error. The V call is TRBV29-1, the J call TRBJ1-1; D gene unclear. This CDR3 contains 13 residues. Germline V gene sequence: CDR1 SQVTM, CDR2 ANQGSEA. CDR3 sequence reads: CSVKLSANTESFF. The DNA for the CDR3 is TGCAGCGTTAAATTATCGGCGAACACTGAATCTTTCTTT.

V gene TRBV12-3 or TRBV12-4 combines with J gene TRBJ1-6; unclear D gene. V lost 6 bases and J lost 5, with 5 bases in between. CDR3 length: 12 residues. This chain's CDR3 is CASSINNSPLHF. Written as DNA, the CDR3 is TGTGCCAGCAGCATAAATAATTCACCCCTCCACTTT.

This clonotype was found many times. This chain connects TRBV11-1 to TRBJ2-1; no clear D gene. This CDR3 is built from 12 residues. Germline V CDR1 and CDR2: SGHAT, FQDESV (reference sequence). Trimming left V 4 bases short and J 5 bases short, with 6 bases between. CDR3 coding DNA: TGTGCCAGCAGCTCACTAAACAATGAGCAGTTCTTC. Translation gives CASSSLNNEQFF.

This clonotype appeared once. The CDR3 sequence: CASSDLLGQGADGSYEQYF. In DNA, the CDR3 is TGTGCCAGCAGTGATTTGTTGGGACAGGGGGCCGATGGCTCCTACGAGCAGTACTTC. The rearrangement uses TRBV28 and TRBJ2-7; 12 bases map to TRBD1. CDR1 is MDHEN, CDR2 SYDVKM, per germline. The CDR3 runs to 19 residues. The V gene end was trimmed by 5 bases and the J gene end by 0 bases; junction bases not matched to a gene: 14.

This clonotype was recorded at least ten times. V usage is TRBV4-2 and J usage is TRBJ1-4; the match to TRBD1 covers 8 bases. There are 15 residues in the CDR3. V dropped 0 bases and J dropped 11; count of bases not matched to a gene: 8. Per the germline V gene, CDR1 is LGHNA and CDR2 is YNFKEQ. The CDR3 sequence is CASSQDPTDREKLFF. DNA of the CDR3: TGTGCCAGCAGCCAAGATCCGACGGACAGGGAGAAACTGTTTTTT.

To note about this clonotype: A read error may produce the germline difference seen at one junction end. The chain has TRBV25-1 and TRBJ2-7; 7 positions match TRBD1. The CDR3 consists of 13 residues. Germline V gives CDR1 MGHDK, CDR2 SYGVNS. The CDR3 is CVSSVQGVHEQYF. Here the CDR3 DNA reads TGTGTCAGCAGTGTTCAGGGGGTACACGAGCAGTACTTC.